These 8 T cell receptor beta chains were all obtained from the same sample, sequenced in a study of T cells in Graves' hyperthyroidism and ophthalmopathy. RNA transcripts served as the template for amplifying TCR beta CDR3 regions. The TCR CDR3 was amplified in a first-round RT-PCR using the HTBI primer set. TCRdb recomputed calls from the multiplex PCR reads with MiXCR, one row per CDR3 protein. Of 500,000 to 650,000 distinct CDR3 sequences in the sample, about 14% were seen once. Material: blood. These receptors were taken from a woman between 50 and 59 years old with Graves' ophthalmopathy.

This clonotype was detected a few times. This chain's CDR3 is CAAGQGVGYTF. CDR3 nucleotides: TGTGCCGCCGGACAGGGTGTGGGCTACACCTTC. V is TRBV10-3 and J is TRBJ1-2; 8 positions agree with TRBD1. Germline values: CDR1 ENHRY, CDR2 SYGVKD. The CDR3 length is 11 residues. Germline trimming cut 11 bases from V and 8 bases from J; bases unmatched to any gene: 7.

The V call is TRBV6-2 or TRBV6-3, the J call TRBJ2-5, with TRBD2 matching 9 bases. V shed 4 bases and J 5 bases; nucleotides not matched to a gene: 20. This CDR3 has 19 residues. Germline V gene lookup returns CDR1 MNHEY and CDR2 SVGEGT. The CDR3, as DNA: TGTGCCAGCAGTTCCAGATTAGTAATGAGCGGGAGGTTCACGGAGACCCAGTACTTC. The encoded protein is CASSSRLVMSGRFTETQYF.

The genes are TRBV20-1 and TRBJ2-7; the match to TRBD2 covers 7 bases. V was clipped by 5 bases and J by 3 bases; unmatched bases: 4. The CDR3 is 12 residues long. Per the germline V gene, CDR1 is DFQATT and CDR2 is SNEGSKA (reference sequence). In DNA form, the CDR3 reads TGCAGTGCTTGGGGGAGGGGCTACGAGCAGTACTTC. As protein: CSAWGRGYEQYF.

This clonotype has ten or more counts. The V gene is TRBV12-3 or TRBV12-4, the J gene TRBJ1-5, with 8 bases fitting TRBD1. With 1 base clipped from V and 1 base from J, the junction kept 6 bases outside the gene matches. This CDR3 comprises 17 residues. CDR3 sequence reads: CASSLGGRGRSNQPQHF. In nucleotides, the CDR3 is TGTGCCAGCAGTTTAGGGGGCAGGGGGCGCAGCAATCAGCCCCAGCATTTT.

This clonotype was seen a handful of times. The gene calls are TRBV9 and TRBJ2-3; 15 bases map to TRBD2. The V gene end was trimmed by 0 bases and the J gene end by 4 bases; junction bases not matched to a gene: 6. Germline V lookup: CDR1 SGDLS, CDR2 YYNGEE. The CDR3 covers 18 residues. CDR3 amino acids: CASSVGGTSGRTADTQYF. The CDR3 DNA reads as TGTGCCAGCAGCGTAGGAGGGACTAGCGGGAGGACAGCAGATACGCAGTATTTT.

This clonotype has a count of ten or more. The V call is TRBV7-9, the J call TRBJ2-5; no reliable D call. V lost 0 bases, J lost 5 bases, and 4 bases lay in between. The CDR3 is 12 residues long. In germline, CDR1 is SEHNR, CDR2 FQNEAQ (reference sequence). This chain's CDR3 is CASSLAGETQYF. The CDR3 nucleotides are TGTGCCAGCAGCTTAGCGGGGGAGACCCAGTACTTC.

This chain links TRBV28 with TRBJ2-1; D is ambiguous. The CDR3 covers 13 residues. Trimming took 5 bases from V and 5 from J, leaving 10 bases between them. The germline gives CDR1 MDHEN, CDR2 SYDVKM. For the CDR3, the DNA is TGTGCCAGCAGTCCACAGAACCACAATGAGCAGTTCTTC. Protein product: CASSPQNHNEQFF.

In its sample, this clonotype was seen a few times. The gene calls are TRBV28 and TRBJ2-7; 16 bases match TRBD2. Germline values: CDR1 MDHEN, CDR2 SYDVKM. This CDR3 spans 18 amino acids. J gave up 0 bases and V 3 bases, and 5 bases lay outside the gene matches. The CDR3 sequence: CASSLGTSGRVLSYEQYF. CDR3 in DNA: TGTGCCAGCAGTTTGGGGACTAGCGGGAGGGTCCTCTCCTACGAGCAGTACTTC. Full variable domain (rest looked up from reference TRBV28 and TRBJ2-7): DVKVTQSSRYLVKRTGEKVFLECVQDMDHENMFWYRQDPGLGLRLIYFSYDVKMKEKGDIPEGYSVSREKKERFSLILESASTNQTSMYLCASSLGTSGRVLSYEQYFGPGTRLTVT.